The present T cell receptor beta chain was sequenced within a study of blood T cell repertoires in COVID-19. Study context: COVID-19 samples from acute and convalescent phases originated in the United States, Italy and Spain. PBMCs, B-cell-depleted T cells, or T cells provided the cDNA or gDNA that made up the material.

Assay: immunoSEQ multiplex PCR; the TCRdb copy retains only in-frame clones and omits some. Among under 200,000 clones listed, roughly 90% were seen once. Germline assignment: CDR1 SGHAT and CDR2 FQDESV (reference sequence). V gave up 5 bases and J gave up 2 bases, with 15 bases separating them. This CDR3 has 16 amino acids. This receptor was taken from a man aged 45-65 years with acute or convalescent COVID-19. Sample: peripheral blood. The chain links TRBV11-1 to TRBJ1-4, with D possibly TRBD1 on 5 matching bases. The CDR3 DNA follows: TGTGCCAGCAGCATTCTCGGGGGGTCGACTAATGAAAAACTGTTTTTT. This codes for CASSILGGSTNEKLFF.